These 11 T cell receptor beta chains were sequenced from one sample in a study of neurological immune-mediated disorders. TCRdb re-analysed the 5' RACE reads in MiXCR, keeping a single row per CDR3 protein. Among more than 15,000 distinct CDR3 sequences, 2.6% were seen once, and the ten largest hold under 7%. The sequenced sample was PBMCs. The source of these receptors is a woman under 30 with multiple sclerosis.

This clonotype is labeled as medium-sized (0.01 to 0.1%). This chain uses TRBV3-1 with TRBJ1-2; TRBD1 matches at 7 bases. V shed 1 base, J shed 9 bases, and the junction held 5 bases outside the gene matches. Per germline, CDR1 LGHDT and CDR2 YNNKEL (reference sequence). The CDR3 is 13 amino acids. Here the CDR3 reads CASSQVGTVSYTF. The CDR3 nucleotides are TGTGCCAGCAGCCAAGTTGGGACAGTCAGCTACACCTTC. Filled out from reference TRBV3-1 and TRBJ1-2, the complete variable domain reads DTAVSQTPKYLVTQMGNDKSIKCEQNLGHDTMYWYKQDSKKFLKIMFSYNNKELIINETVPNRFSPKSPDKAHLNLHINSLELGDSAVYFCASSQVGTVSYTFGSGTRLTVV.

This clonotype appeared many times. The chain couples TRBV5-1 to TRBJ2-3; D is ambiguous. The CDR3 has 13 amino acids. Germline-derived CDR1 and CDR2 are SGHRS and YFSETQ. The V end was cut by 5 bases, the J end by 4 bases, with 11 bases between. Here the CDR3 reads CASRDDASDTQYF. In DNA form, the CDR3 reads TGCGCCAGCAGGGACGACGCTTCAGATACGCAGTATTTT. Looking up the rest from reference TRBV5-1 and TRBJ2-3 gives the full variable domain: KAGVTQTPRYLIKTRGQQVTLSCSPISGHRSVSWYQQTPGQGLQFLFEYFSETQRNKGNFPGRFSGRQFSNSRSEMNVSTLELGDSALYLCASRDDASDTQYFGPGTRLTVL.

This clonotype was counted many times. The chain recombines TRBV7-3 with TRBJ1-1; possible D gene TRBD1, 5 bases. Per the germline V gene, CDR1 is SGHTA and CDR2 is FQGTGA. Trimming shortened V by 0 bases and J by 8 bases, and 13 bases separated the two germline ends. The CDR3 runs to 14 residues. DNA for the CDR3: TGTGCCAGCAGCTTAACGGGGTTCACAGGAGAAGCTTTCTTT. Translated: CASSLTGFTGEAFF.

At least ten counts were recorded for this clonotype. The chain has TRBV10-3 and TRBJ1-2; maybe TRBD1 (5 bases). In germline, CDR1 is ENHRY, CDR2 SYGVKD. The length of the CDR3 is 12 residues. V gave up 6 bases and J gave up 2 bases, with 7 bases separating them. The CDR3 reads CAISRVNYGYTF. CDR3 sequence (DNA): TGTGCCATCAGCAGGGTAAACTATGGCTACACCTTC.

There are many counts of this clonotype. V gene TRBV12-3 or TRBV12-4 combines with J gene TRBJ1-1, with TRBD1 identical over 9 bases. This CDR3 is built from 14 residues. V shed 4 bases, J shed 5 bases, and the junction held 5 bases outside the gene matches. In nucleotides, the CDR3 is TGTGCCAGCAGTTACACAGGGGGCGGGACTGAAGCTTTCTTT. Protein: CASSYTGGGTEAFF.

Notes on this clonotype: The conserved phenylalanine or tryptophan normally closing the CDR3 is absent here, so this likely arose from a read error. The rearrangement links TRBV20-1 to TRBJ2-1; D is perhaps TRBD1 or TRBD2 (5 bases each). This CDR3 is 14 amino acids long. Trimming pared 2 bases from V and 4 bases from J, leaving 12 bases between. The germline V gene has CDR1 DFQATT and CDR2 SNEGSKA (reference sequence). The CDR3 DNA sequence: TGCAGTGCTAGACTTCGGGGACGGTACAATGAGCAGTTCATC. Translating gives CSARLRGRYNEQFI.

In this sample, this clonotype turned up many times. CDR3 DNA: TGTGCCAGCAGCCGAGAAGGGACTGAAGCCAAAAACATTCAGTACTTC. Translating it yields CASSREGTEAKNIQYF. The J gene is TRBJ2-4, the V gene TRBV14; tentative D call: TRBD2 (6 bases). Looked up from germline, CDR1 is SGHDN and CDR2 is FVKESK. The V gene lost 4 bases and the J gene lost 0 bases, with 13 bases spanning the gap. The CDR3 has 16 amino acids. Supplemented by reference TRBV14 and TRBJ2-4, the full variable domain reads EAGVTQFPSHSVIEKGQTVTLRCDPISGHDNLYWYRRVMGKEIKFLLHFVKESKQDESGMPNNRFLAERTGGTYSTLKVQPAELEDSGVYFCASSREGTEAKNIQYFGAGTRLSVL.

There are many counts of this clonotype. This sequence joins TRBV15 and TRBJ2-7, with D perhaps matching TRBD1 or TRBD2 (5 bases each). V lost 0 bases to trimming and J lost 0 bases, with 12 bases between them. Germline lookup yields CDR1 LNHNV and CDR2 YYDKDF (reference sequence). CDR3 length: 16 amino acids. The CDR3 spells CATSRDGTGSSYEQYF. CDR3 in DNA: TGTGCCACCAGCAGAGACGGGACGGGGAGCTCCTACGAGCAGTACTTC.

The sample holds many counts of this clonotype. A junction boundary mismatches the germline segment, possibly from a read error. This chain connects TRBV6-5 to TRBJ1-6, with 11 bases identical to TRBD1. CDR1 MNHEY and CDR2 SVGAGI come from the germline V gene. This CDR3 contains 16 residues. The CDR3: CASSRQDRGHNSPLNF. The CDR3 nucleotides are TGTGCCAGCAGTCGGCAGGACAGGGGGCACAATTCACCCCTCAACTTT.

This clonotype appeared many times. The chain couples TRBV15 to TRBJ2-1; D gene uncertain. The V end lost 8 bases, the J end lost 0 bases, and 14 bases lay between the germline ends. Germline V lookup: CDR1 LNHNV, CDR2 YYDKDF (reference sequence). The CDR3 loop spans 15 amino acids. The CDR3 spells CATSFLVDSYNEQFF. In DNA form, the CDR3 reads TGTGCCACCTCCTTCCTCGTGGACTCCTACAATGAGCAGTTCTTC. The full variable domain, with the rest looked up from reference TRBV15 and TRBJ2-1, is DAMVIQNPRYQVTQFGKPVTLSCSQTLNHNVMYWYQQKSSQAPKLLFHYYDKDFNNEADTPDNFQSRRPNTSFCFLDIRSPGLGDTAMYLCATSFLVDSYNEQFFGPGTRLTVL.

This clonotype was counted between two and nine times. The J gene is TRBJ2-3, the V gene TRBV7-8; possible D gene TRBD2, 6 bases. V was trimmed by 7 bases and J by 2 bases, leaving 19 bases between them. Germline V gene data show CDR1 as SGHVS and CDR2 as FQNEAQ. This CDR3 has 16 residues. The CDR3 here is CASTQNGAGNTDTQYF. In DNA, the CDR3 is TGTGCCAGCACCCAAAATGGGGCGGGAAACACAGATACGCAGTATTTT.